The 10 T cell receptor beta chains below come from one sample, sequenced in a study of T cell changes during pregnancy in multiple sclerosis. Method: immunoSEQ multiplex PCR; TCRdb's copy keeps in-frame clones and lacks some. The table lists about 94,000 clones, approximately 94% of them singletons. Sequencing used peripheral blood, obtained in the third trimester of pregnancy. The receptor source for this set is a female donor with multiple sclerosis, enrolled in a pregnancy study.

This chain connects TRBV18 to TRBJ2-5; D is uncertain. V shed 3 bases and J shed 1 base, with 9 bases lying between them. Per germline, CDR1 KGHSH and CDR2 LQKENI. This CDR3 region has 14 residues. The CDR3: CASSPPLTQETQYF. The CDR3 coding sequence is TGTGCCAGCTCACCGCCACTAACCCAAGAGACCCAGTACTTC. Variable domain in full (rest from reference TRBV18 and TRBJ2-5): NAGVMQNPRHLVRRRGQEARLRCSPMKGHSHVYWYRQLPEEGLKFMVYLQKENIIDESGMPKERFSAEFPKEGPSILRIQQVVRGDSAAYFCASSPPLTQETQYFGPGTRLLVL.

V and J are TRBV11-2 and TRBJ2-1, with 7 nucleotides matching TRBD1. With 5 bases clipped from V and 4 bases from J, the junction kept 17 bases outside the gene matches. The germline gives CDR1 SGHAT, CDR2 FQNNGV. This CDR3 contains 18 residues. CDR3: CASSPLWATGMRYNEQFF. CDR3 coding DNA: TGTGCCAGCAGCCCACTTTGGGCGACAGGGATGAGATACAATGAGCAGTTCTTC.

The J gene is TRBJ1-1, the V gene TRBV19; TRBD1 might be the D (5 bases). V lost 3 bases and J lost 4, with 12 bases in between. This CDR3 has 14 amino acids. Germline CDR1 is LNHDA and CDR2 is SQIVND (reference sequence). Here the CDR3 DNA reads TGTGCCAGTAGTATTGTCAGGGATAGCACTGAAGCTTTCTTT. It encodes CASSIVRDSTEAFF.

This chain uses TRBV6-5 with TRBJ1-2; D perhaps matches TRBD1 (6 bases). The CDR3 loop spans 13 amino acids. Trimming stripped 7 bases from V and 8 bases from J, with 17 bases between. Germline CDR1 and CDR2: MNHEY and SVGAGI. DNA of the CDR3: TGTGCCAGCAAAGGGGGGGCAGGGGAAGGCTACACCTTC. Its protein is CASKGGAGEGYTF.

DNA for the CDR3: TGTGCCAGCCGGGGACTAGCGGGAGATGAGCAGTTCTTC. Its translation is CASRGLAGDEQFF. V and J are TRBV13 and TRBJ2-1; TRBD2 aligns across 14 bases. This CDR3 has 13 amino acids. Germline assignment: CDR1 PRHDT and CDR2 FYEKMQ (reference sequence). J gave up 8 bases and V 8 bases, and 2 bases lay outside the gene matches.

The chain joins TRBV6-5 to TRBJ1-1, with D perhaps matching TRBD1 (5 bases). The CDR3 totals 12 residues. Germline V gives CDR1 MNHEY, CDR2 SVGAGI. Trimming cost V 6 bases and J 1 base, with 6 bases left between them. The CDR3 loop reads CASRTGNTEAFF. Here the CDR3 DNA reads TGTGCCAGCAGAACAGGGAACACTGAAGCTTTCTTT.

This sequence joins TRBV28 and TRBJ2-1; the D gene is possibly TRBD2 (5 bases). The CDR3 extends over 12 amino acids. CDR1 MDHEN and CDR2 SYDVKM come from the germline V gene. V was pared by 7 bases and J by 10 bases, with 14 bases between. The CDR3 DNA sequence: TGTGCCAGCACCAACCCGTGGGAGGAGCAGTTCTTC. Its translation is CASTNPWEEQFF. The full variable domain, rest sourced from reference TRBV28 and TRBJ2-1, is DVKVTQSSRYLVKRTGEKVFLECVQDMDHENMFWYRQDPGLGLRLIYFSYDVKMKEKGDIPEGYSVSREKKERFSLILESASTNQTSMYLCASTNPWEEQFFGPGTRLTVL.

This clone was seen once. This rearrangement joins TRBV27 to TRBJ2-7, with D perhaps TRBD2 (6 bases). CDR1 MNHEY and CDR2 SMNVEV come from the germline V gene (reference sequence). Trimming shortened V by 7 bases and J by 6 bases, and 19 bases separated the two germline ends. This CDR3 has 14 amino acids. The DNA for the CDR3 is TGTGCCAGCACCCTCTATCCGGGAGTCAGCGAGCAGTACTTC. It yields the protein CASTLYPGVSEQYF.

This chain links TRBV27 with TRBJ1-1; D may be TRBD1 (5 bases). In germline, CDR1 is MNHEY, CDR2 SMNVEV (reference sequence). This CDR3 is 14 amino acids long. Trimming pared 9 bases from V and 7 bases from J, leaving 21 bases between. CDR3 in DNA: TGTGCCAGTGCCTCTGGGGCCTCGTTCGGTGAAGCTTTCTTT. This codes for CASASGASFGEAFF.

The J gene is TRBJ2-5, the V gene TRBV28, with TRBD1 as a possible D gene (6 bases). This CDR3 contains 19 residues. V was clipped by 3 bases and J by 7 bases, with 30 bases between them. Germline V gives CDR1 MDHEN, CDR2 SYDVKM. The CDR3, as DNA: TGTGCCAGCAGTTTCCCCACCTTCCGGGACACAGGCCTTAGCAGGACCCAGTACTTC. Translation gives CASSFPTFRDTGLSRTQYF.